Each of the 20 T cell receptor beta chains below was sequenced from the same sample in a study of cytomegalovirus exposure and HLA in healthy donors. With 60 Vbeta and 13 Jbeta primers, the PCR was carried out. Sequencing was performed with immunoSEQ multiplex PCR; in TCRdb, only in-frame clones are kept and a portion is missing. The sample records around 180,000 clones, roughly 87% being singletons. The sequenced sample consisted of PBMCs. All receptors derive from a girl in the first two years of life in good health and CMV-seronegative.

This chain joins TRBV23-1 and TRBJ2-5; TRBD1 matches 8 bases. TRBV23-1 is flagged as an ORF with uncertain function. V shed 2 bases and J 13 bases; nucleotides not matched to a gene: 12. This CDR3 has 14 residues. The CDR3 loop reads CASSQNRGSGFWYF. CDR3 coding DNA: TGCGCCAGCAGTCAAAACAGGGGGTCTGGGTTTTGGTACTTC.

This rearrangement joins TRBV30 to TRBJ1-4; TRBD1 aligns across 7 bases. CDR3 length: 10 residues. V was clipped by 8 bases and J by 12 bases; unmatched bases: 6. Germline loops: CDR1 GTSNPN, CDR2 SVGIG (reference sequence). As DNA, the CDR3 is TGTGCCCTCCTCGACAGGGAACTGTTTTTT. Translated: CALLDRELFF.

CDR3 sequence (DNA): TGTGCCAGCAGTTTCAGGCCAGGATGGTCCTACGAGCAGTACTTC. This sequence encodes CASSFRPGWSYEQYF. The chain has TRBV2 and TRBJ2-7; D ambiguous. This CDR3 is built from 15 residues. Trimming left V 5 bases short and J 1 base short, with 15 bases between. CDR1 is SNHLY and CDR2 is FYNNEI in the germline V gene.

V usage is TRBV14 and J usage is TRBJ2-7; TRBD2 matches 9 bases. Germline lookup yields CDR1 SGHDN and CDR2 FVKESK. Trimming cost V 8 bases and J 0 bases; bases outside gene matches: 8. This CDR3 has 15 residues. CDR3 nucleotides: TGTGCCAGCCAACTAGCGGGCGTTAGCTCCTACGAGCAGTACTTC. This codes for CASQLAGVSSYEQYF.

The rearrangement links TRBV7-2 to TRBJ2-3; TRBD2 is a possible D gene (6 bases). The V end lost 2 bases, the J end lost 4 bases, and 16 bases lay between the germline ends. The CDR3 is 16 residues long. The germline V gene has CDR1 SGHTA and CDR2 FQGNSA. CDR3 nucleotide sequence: TGTGCCAGCAGCTTACGTGGAGGCGGGATCCCAGATACGCAGTATTTT. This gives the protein CASSLRGGGIPDTQYF.

The CDR3 loop is CARSPDTDRINYGYTF. Written as DNA, the CDR3 is TGTGCCAGAAGCCCCGACACCGACAGAATCAACTATGGCTACACCTTC. The chain recombines TRBV5-3 with TRBJ1-2, with D possibly matching TRBD1 (5 bases). TRBV5-3 is reported as an ORF; its role is uncertain. The CDR3 spans 16 residues. Trimming took off 4 bases at V and 2 bases at J, with 18 bases between the two ends.

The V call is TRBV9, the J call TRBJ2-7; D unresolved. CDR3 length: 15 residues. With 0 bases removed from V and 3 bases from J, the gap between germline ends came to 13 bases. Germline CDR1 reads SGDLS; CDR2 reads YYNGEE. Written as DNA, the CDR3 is TGTGCCAGCAGCGTAGCAGCAGGAACGTACTACGAGCAGTACTTC. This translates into CASSVAAGTYYEQYF. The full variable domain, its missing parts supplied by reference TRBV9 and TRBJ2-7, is DSGVTQTPKHLITATGQRVTLRCSPRSGDLSVYWYQQSLDQGLQFLIQYYNGEERAKGNILERFSAQQFPDLHSELNLSSLELGDSALYFCASSVAAGTYYEQYFGPGTRLTVT.

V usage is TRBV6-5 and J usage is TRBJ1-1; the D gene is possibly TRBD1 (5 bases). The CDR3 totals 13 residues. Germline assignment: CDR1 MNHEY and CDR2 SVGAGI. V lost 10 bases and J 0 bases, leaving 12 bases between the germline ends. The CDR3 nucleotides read TGTGCCATTAAGACAGTCCTGAACACTGAAGCTTTCTTT. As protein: CAIKTVLNTEAFF.

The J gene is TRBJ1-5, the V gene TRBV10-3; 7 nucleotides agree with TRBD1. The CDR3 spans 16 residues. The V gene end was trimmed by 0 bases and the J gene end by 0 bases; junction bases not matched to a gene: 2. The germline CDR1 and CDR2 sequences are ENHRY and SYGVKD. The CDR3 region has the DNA TGTGCCATCAGTGAGTCGAGACAGGGTAGCAATCAGCCCCAGCATTTT. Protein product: CAISESRQGSNQPQHF.

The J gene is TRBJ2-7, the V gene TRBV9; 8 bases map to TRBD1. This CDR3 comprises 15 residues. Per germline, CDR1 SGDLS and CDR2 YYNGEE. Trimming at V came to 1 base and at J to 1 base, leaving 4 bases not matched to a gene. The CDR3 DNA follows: TGTGCCAGCAGCGTAACAGGGGGTCGATCCTACGAGCAGTACTTC. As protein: CASSVTGGRSYEQYF.

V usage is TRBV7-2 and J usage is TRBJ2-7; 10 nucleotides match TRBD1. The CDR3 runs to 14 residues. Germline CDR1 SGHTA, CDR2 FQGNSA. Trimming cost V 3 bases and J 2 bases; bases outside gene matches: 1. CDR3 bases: TGTGCCAGCAGCTTTGGGACAGGGGCCTACGAGCAGTACTTC. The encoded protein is CASSFGTGAYEQYF.

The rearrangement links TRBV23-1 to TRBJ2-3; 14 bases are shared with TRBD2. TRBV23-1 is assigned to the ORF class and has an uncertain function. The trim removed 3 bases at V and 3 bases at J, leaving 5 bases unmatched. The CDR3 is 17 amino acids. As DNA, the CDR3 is TGCGCCAGCAGTCACCGACTAGCGGGAGGGCTGACAGATACGCAGTATTTT. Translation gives CASSHRLAGGLTDTQYF.

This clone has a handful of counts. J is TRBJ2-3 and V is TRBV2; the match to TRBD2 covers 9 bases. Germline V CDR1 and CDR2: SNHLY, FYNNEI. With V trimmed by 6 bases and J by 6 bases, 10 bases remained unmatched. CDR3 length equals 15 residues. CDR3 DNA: TGTGCCAGCAGGGACTTAGCGGGGGCCGCCGATACGCAGTATTTT. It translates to CASRDLAGAADTQYF.

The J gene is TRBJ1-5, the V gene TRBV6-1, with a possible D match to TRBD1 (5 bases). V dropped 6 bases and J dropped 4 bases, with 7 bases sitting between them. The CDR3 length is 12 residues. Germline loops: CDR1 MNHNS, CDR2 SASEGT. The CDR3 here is CASSAGNQPQHF. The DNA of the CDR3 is TGTGCCAGCAGCGCAGGGAATCAGCCCCAGCATTTT.

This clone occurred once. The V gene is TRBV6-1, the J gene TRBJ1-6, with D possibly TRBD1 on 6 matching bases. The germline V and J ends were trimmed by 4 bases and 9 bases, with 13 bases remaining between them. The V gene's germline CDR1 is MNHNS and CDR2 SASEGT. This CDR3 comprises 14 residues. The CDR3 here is CASSVQGQGSPLHF. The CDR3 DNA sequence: TGTGCCAGCAGTGTACAGGGCCAAGGTTCACCCCTCCACTTT.

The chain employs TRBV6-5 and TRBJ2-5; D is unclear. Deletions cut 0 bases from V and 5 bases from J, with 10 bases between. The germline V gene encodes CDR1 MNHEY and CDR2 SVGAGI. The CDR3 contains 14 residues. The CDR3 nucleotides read TGTGCCAGCAGTTACTCGCGCCTTATTGAGACCCAGTACTTC. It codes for CASSYSRLIETQYF.

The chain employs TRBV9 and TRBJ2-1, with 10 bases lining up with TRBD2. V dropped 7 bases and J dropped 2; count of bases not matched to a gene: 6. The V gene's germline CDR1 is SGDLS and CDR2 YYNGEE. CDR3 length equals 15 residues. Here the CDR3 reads CASGSGGAPYNEQFF. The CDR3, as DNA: TGTGCCAGCGGGAGCGGGGGGGCTCCCTACAATGAGCAGTTCTTC. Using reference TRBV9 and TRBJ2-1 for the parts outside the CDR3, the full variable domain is DSGVTQTPKHLITATGQRVTLRCSPRSGDLSVYWYQQSLDQGLQFLIQYYNGEERAKGNILERFSAQQFPDLHSELNLSSLELGDSALYFCASGSGGAPYNEQFFGPGTRLTVL.

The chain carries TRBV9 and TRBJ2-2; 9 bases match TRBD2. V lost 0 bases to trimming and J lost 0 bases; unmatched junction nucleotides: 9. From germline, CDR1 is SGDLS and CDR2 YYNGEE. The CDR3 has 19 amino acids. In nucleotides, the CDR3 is TGTGCCAGCAGCGTAGCTTCCCTAGCGGGAACGACGAACACCGGGGAGCTGTTTTTT. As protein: CASSVASLAGTTNTGELFF.

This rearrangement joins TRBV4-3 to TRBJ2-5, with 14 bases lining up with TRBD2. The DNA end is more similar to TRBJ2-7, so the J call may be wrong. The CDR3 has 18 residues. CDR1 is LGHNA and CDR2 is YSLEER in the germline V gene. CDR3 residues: CASSQRLSGTSGRYEQYF. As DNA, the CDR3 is TGCGCCAGCAGCCAAAGGTTATCCGGGACTAGCGGGAGATACGAGCAGTACTTC.

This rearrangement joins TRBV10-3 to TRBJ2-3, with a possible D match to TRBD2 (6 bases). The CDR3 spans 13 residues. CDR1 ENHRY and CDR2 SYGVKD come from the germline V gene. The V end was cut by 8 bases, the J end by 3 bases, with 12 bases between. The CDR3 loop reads CAIAGRGTDTQYF. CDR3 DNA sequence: TGTGCCATCGCGGGGCGGGGAACAGATACGCAGTATTTT.